These 16 T cell receptor beta chains came from one sample sequenced in a study of blood T cell repertoires in COVID-19. The data were produced by immunoSEQ multiplex PCR, yet TCRdb's version contains in-frame clones alone and is incomplete. The sample carries around 84,000 clones, approximately 90% recorded once. The sequenced sample was peripheral blood. Receptors originate from a man aged 50 to 59 with active COVID-19.

The rearrangement uses TRBV12-5 and TRBJ1-2; 8 nucleotides line up with TRBD1. This CDR3 has 15 amino acids. J lost 8 bases, V lost 6 bases, and 14 bases had no gene match. In germline, CDR1 is LGHNT, CDR2 FRNRAP. Here the CDR3 DNA reads TGTGCTAGTGGCCCCGGAAACCGACAGGGGATGGGCTACACCTTC. Protein: CASGPGNRQGMGYTF.

The count of this clone is one. V gene TRBV28 combines with J gene TRBJ2-1; perhaps TRBD2 as D (5 bases). Per the germline V gene, CDR1 is MDHEN and CDR2 is SYDVKM. The V and J ends lost 10 bases and 4 bases respectively, with 11 bases between them. The CDR3 is made up of 12 amino acids. CDR3 loop: CATLSGYNEQFF. CDR3 bases: TGTGCCACCTTAAGCGGTTACAATGAGCAGTTCTTC. The full variable domain, its missing parts supplied by reference TRBV28 and TRBJ2-1, is DVKVTQSSRYLVKRTGEKVFLECVQDMDHENMFWYRQDPGLGLRLIYFSYDVKMKEKGDIPEGYSVSREKKERFSLILESASTNQTSMYLCATLSGYNEQFFGPGTRLTVL.

The chain recombines TRBV11-2 with TRBJ2-1; no clear D gene. CDR1 and CDR2 (germline): SGHAT, FQNNGV. This CDR3 spans 14 amino acids. With 0 bases removed from V and 8 bases from J, the gap between germline ends came to 11 bases. For the CDR3, the DNA is TGTGCCAGCAGCTTAGATTGGGTTGGGCATGAGCAGTTCTTC. Protein sequence: CASSLDWVGHEQFF.

The CDR3 DNA reads as TGTGCCAGCAGCTTCCCGGGGAATCGAGCCTACGAGCAGTACTTC. This codes for CASSFPGNRAYEQYF. V gene TRBV11-2 combines with J gene TRBJ2-7, with D possibly matching TRBD2 (5 bases). Germline-derived CDR1 and CDR2 are SGHAT and FQNNGV. V was clipped by 3 bases and J by 2 bases, with 14 bases between them. The CDR3 runs to 15 residues.

The chain employs TRBV5-1 and TRBJ2-5; a possible D gene is TRBD1 (6 bases). This CDR3 contains 16 residues. Germline CDR1 SGHRS, CDR2 YFSETQ. V was trimmed by 0 bases and J by 1 base, leaving 13 bases between them. DNA of the CDR3: TGCGCCAGCAGCTTGGGGACAGACTCCCTCCAAGAGACCCAGTACTTC. Its translation is CASSLGTDSLQETQYF.

The chain recombines TRBV6-5 with TRBJ1-2; 8 bases agree with TRBD1. The CDR3 totals 14 residues. CDR1 is MNHEY, CDR2 SVGAGI, per germline. J lost 7 bases, V lost 2 bases, and 6 bases had no gene match. CDR3 residues: CASSYEWTGSGYTF. The CDR3 nucleotides are TGTGCCAGCAGTTACGAGTGGACAGGGAGTGGCTACACCTTC.

This chain joins TRBV9 and TRBJ2-6; 8 nucleotides align to TRBD1. With 3 bases clipped from V and 0 bases from J, the junction kept 8 bases outside the gene matches. This CDR3 is built from 18 residues. Germline V gives CDR1 SGDLS, CDR2 YYNGEE. CDR3 loop: CASSARQGAFSGANVLTF. For the CDR3, the DNA is TGTGCCAGCAGCGCTCGGCAGGGGGCTTTCTCTGGGGCCAACGTCCTGACTTTC.

This clone was counted once. This chain connects TRBV5-8 to TRBJ2-7; TRBD1 matches at 7 bases. This CDR3 has 15 residues. V was pared by 5 bases and J by 3 bases, with 11 bases of the junction left unmatched. Germline lookup yields CDR1 SGHTS and CDR2 YDEGEE. CDR3 coding DNA: TGTGCCAGCAGGACAGGGAAAAGCGGTTACTACGAGCAGTACTTC. Protein: CASRTGKSGYYEQYF.

The V and J genes are TRBV7-9 and TRBJ2-5; 8 bases are a match to TRBD2. This CDR3 has 15 residues. Germline V gives CDR1 SEHNR, CDR2 FQNEAQ (reference sequence). Trimming removed 4 bases from V and 5 bases from J; junction bases left unmatched: 9. CDR3 coding DNA: TGTGCCAGCAGCTCCTGGCGGGAGGTCCGGGAGACCCAGTACTTC. Its protein is CASSSWREVRETQYF.

The chain employs TRBV11-2 and TRBJ1-2; D gene uncertain. Germline CDR1 is SGHAT and CDR2 is FQNNGV. V was cut by 0 bases and J by 0 bases, with 8 bases left in between. The CDR3 has 15 residues. CDR3 in DNA: TGTGCCAGCAGCTTAGAGGTGGGAGCTAACTATGGCTACACCTTC. This codes for CASSLEVGANYGYTF.

The chain joins TRBV11-2 to TRBJ1-5, with no clear D. CDR3 size: 16 residues. The V gene lost 2 bases and the J gene lost 0 bases, with 11 bases spanning the gap. CDR1 and CDR2 (germline): SGHAT, FQNNGV. CDR3 coding DNA: TGTGCCAGCAGCTTATATCCCACTGATAGCAATCAGCCCCAGCATTTT. It is translated as CASSLYPTDSNQPQHF.

V and J are TRBV13 and TRBJ2-3; TRBD1 matches at 9 bases. Per germline, CDR1 PRHDT and CDR2 FYEKMQ (reference sequence). J gave up 8 bases and V 6 bases, and 12 bases lay outside the gene matches. This CDR3 region has 15 residues. As DNA, the CDR3 is TGTGCCAGCAGTTTCGCGGGACAGGGCTTTAGTACGCAGTATTTT. Its translation: CASSFAGQGFSTQYF.

The chain has TRBV7-3 and TRBJ2-5; D is ambiguous. Germline V CDR1 and CDR2: SGHTA, FQGTGA. This CDR3 is built from 14 residues. Trimming cost V 4 bases and J 4 bases, with 13 bases left between them. The CDR3 reads CASSSYKNTETQYF. The CDR3 coding sequence is TGTGCCAGCAGCTCATACAAAAATACAGAGACCCAGTACTTC. Full variable domain (remainder filled in from reference TRBV7-3 and TRBJ2-5): GAGVSQTPSNKVTEKGKYVELRCDPISGHTALYWYRQSLGQGPEFLIYFQGTGAADDSGLPNDRFFAVRPEGSVSTLKIQRTERGDSAVYLCASSSYKNTETQYFGPGTRLLVL.

This chain links TRBV2 with TRBJ2-3, with D possibly TRBD2 on 5 matching bases. V gave up 2 bases and J gave up 9 bases, with 18 bases separating them. The CDR3 is made up of 15 amino acids. The V gene's germline CDR1 is SNHLY and CDR2 FYNNEI. The CDR3 nucleotides read TGTGCCAGCAGTGAACGTCGGGGATCTCTCGCCACGCAGTATTTT. Its translation: CASSERRGSLATQYF.

This clone was picked up a small number of times. The J gene is TRBJ1-2, the V gene TRBV19, with 7 bases matching TRBD1. Germline assignment: CDR1 LNHDA and CDR2 SQIVND (reference sequence). V trimming: 3 bases; J trimming: 3 bases; junction bases outside the gene matches: 7. The CDR3 is 15 amino acids. CDR3: CASSILGRGDYGYTF. The CDR3 DNA sequence: TGTGCCAGTAGTATCCTTGGCAGGGGGGACTATGGCTACACCTTC. The variable domain in full, completed from reference TRBV19 and TRBJ1-2, reads DGGITQSPKYLFRKEGQNVTLSCEQNLNHDAMYWYRQDPGQGLRLIYYSQIVNDFQKGDIAEGYSVSREKKESFPLTVTSAQKNPTAFYLCASSILGRGDYGYTFGSGTRLTVV.

This chain links TRBV5-1 with TRBJ2-4; weak D call: TRBD1 (5 bases). The germline V and J ends were trimmed by 0 bases and 7 bases, with 11 bases remaining between them. Germline lookup yields CDR1 SGHRS and CDR2 YFSETQ. The length of the CDR3 is 14 residues. CDR3 nucleotide sequence: TGCGCCAGCAGCTTGGGGACACGAGATAACATTCAGTACTTC. Amino acids: CASSLGTRDNIQYF.